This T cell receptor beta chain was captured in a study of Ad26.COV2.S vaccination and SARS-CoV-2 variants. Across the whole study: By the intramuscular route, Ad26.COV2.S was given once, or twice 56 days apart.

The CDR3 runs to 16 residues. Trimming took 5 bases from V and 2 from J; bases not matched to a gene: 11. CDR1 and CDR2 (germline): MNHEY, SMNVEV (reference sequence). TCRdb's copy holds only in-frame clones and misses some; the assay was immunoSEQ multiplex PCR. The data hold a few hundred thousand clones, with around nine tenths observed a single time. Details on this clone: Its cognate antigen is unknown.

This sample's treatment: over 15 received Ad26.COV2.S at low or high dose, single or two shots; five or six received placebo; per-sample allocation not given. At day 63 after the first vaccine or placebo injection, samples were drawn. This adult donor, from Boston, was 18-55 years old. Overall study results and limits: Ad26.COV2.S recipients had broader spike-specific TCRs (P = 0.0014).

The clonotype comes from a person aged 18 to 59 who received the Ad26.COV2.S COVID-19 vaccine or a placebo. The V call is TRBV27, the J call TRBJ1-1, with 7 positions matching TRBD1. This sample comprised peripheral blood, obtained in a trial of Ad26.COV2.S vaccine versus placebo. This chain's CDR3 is CASSATGVGFNTEAFF. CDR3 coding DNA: TGTGCCAGCAGTGCCACAGGGGTTGGGTTTAACACTGAAGCTTTCTTT.